Presented here are 21 T cell receptor beta chains from one specimen sequenced in a study of blood T cell repertoires in COVID-19. This table comes from immunoSEQ multiplex PCR, and its TCRdb copy is limited to in-frame clones, with some not included. Among under 250,000 clones listed, 84% were seen once. What was sequenced was peripheral blood. These receptors came from a human donor in a cohort sampled during active COVID-19.

This clone has only one observation. This chain links TRBV5-1 with TRBJ2-1; 9 bases fit TRBD2. This CDR3 is built from 14 residues. Per the germline V gene, CDR1 is SGHRS and CDR2 is YFSETQ. V lost 7 bases to trimming and J lost 9 bases; unmatched junction nucleotides: 11. The CDR3 here is CASWSGTSRSEQFF. Here the CDR3 DNA reads TGCGCCAGCTGGTCCGGGACTAGCCGCAGTGAGCAGTTCTTC.

The V and J genes are TRBV11-2 and TRBJ1-3; maybe TRBD1 (5 bases). Trimming stripped 1 base from V and 3 bases from J, with 10 bases between. Germline V gene data show CDR1 as SGHAT and CDR2 as FQNNGV. CDR3 size: 15 residues. The CDR3: CASSLVGVYGNTIYF. The DNA of the CDR3 is TGTGCCAGCAGCTTAGTAGGGGTCTATGGAAACACCATATATTTT.

This clone showed up just once. The CDR3 reads CASSLAGGQMNTEAFF. The CDR3 DNA follows: TGCGCCAGCAGCTTGGCGGGGGGACAAATGAACACTGAAGCTTTCTTT. The chain couples TRBV5-1 to TRBJ1-1, with D perhaps TRBD1 (6 bases). Germline V gives CDR1 SGHRS, CDR2 YFSETQ. This CDR3 is built from 16 residues. V lost 0 bases, J lost 0 bases, and 12 bases lay in between.

This chain connects TRBV19 to TRBJ1-5, with D perhaps TRBD1 (6 bases). Between the trimmed V and J ends, which lost 7 bases and 1 base, there was a span of 14 bases. Germline values: CDR1 LNHDA, CDR2 SQIVND (reference sequence). The CDR3 covers 15 residues. Here the CDR3 DNA reads TGTGCCAGTAATTATGGGCAGGGGAGCAATCAGCCCCAGCATTTT. It specifies CASNYGQGSNQPQHF.

The rearrangement uses TRBV6-5 and TRBJ2-1, with TRBD2 matching over 10 bases. Per germline, CDR1 MNHEY and CDR2 SVGAGI. The CDR3 runs 15 residues. The V and J ends lost 8 bases and 4 bases, in that order; junction bases with no gene match: 8. Here the CDR3 reads CASFSQREGYNEQFF. The CDR3 DNA is TGTGCCAGCTTTTCCCAGCGGGAGGGTTACAATGAGCAGTTCTTC.

The genes are TRBV3-1 (or the pseudogene TRBV3-2) and TRBJ2-2; D is perhaps TRBD1 (5 bases). V lost 2 bases to trimming and J lost 0 bases, with 10 bases between them. Germline CDR1 LGHDT, CDR2 YNNKEL (reference sequence). CDR3 size: 16 residues. The CDR3 DNA is TGTGCCAGCAGCCAAAGTCCAGGGACGAACACCGGGGAGCTGTTTTTT. This codes for CASSQSPGTNTGELFF.

This chain uses TRBV5-1 with TRBJ2-5, with 8 nucleotides matching TRBD2. V lost 7 bases and J lost 9; bases outside the gene matches: 11. Germline V gives CDR1 SGHRS, CDR2 YFSETQ. This CDR3 has 13 amino acids. The CDR3 here is CASRSGTGGAQYF. In DNA, the CDR3 is TGCGCCAGCCGTTCTGGGACGGGGGGGGCCCAGTACTTC.

There are a few counts of this clone. The gene calls are TRBV3-1 (or the pseudogene TRBV3-2) and TRBJ2-3; 9 positions agree with TRBD2. CDR1 LGHDT and CDR2 YNNKEL come from the germline V gene (reference sequence). This CDR3 has 13 amino acids. With V trimmed by 5 bases and J by 8 bases, 5 bases remained unmatched. CDR3 sequence reads: CASSSSAGGTQYF. As DNA, the CDR3 is TGTGCCAGCAGCTCCTCAGCGGGAGGTACGCAGTATTTT.

The V call is TRBV5-1, the J call TRBJ1-3, with D tentatively TRBD1 (6 bases). Germline values: CDR1 SGHRS, CDR2 YFSETQ. CDR3 length: 15 residues. The V gene lost 4 bases and the J gene lost 4 bases, with 15 bases spanning the gap. CDR3 region: CASSAGAGRGNTIYF. The CDR3 DNA is TGCGCCAGCAGCGCGGGGGCAGGGAGAGGAAACACCATATATTTT.

This chain uses TRBV15 with TRBJ2-1; 7 bases line up with TRBD2. This CDR3 is 13 amino acids long. J gave up 15 bases and V 0 bases, and 8 bases lay outside the gene matches. Germline CDR1 is LNHNV and CDR2 is YYDKDF (reference sequence). The CDR3 sequence is CATSRDNGPGGFF. Here the CDR3 DNA reads TGTGCCACCAGCAGAGATAACGGCCCGGGGGGGTTCTTC.

This chain joins TRBV30 and TRBJ2-5; weak D call: TRBD1 (5 bases). V shed 4 bases and J shed 2 bases, with 14 bases lying between them. Germline-derived CDR1 and CDR2 are GTSNPN and SVGIG (reference sequence). The CDR3 totals 14 residues. CDR3: CAWKNGHHQETQYF. CDR3 nucleotide sequence: TGTGCCTGGAAGAACGGACATCATCAAGAGACCCAGTACTTC.

The chain combines TRBV5-1 with TRBJ2-5; no clear D gene. The V end was cut by 0 bases, the J end by 2 bases, with 20 bases between. There are 18 residues in the CDR3. Germline CDR1 and CDR2: SGHRS and YFSETQ. The CDR3 nucleotides read TGCGCCAGCAGCTTGGCCCTAGGAGCAGTAAGTAGGCAAGAGACCCAGTACTTC. It codes for CASSLALGAVSRQETQYF. Drawing the rest from reference TRBV5-1 and TRBJ2-5, the complete variable domain is KAGVTQTPRYLIKTRGQQVTLSCSPISGHRSVSWYQQTPGQGLQFLFEYFSETQRNKGNFPGRFSGRQFSNSRSEMNVSTLELGDSALYLCASSLALGAVSRQETQYFGPGTRLLVL.

A single count supports this clone. The gene calls are TRBV4-1 and TRBJ1-5, with 9 positions matching TRBD1. This CDR3 has 16 amino acids. J was trimmed by 6 bases and V by 0 bases; bases with no gene match: 6. The germline gives CDR1 MGHRA, CDR2 YSYEKL. The CDR3 nucleotides read TGCGCCAGCAGCCAAGATCCCGGGACAGGGCGTCAGCCCCAGCATTTT. Residues: CASSQDPGTGRQPQHF.

V gene TRBV30 combines with J gene TRBJ2-1; 9 nucleotides match TRBD1. Germline V gene sequence: CDR1 GTSNPN, CDR2 SVGIG (reference sequence). CDR3 length equals 13 residues. With 4 bases clipped from V and 9 bases from J, the junction kept 7 bases outside the gene matches. The DNA of the CDR3 is TGTGCCTGGACCCGGGACAGGGATGGTGAGCAGTTCTTC. Translation: CAWTRDRDGEQFF.

The DNA of the CDR3 is TGTGCCAGCAGCCGACTAGCGGGAGGCAGGGGGACAGAGCAGTTCTTC. Translated, it gives CASSRLAGGRGTEQFF. J is TRBJ2-1 and V is TRBV11-2; TRBD2 aligns across 13 bases. Germline V gives CDR1 SGHAT, CDR2 FQNNGV. After removal of 5 bases from V and 10 bases from J, the junction contained 11 bases not matched to a gene. The CDR3 loop spans 16 amino acids.

This rearrangement joins TRBV27 to TRBJ1-5; TRBD1 matches at 7 bases. Germline trimming cut 0 bases from V and 3 bases from J; bases unmatched to any gene: 5. CDR3 length equals 16 residues. The germline gives CDR1 MNHEY, CDR2 SMNVEV (reference sequence). The CDR3: CASSLSRGRINQPQHF. The CDR3 DNA follows: TGTGCCAGCAGTTTATCGAGGGGGCGAATCAATCAGCCCCAGCATTTT.

The chain combines TRBV28 with TRBJ2-7; TRBD2 matches at 7 bases. Per germline, CDR1 MDHEN and CDR2 SYDVKM. CDR3 length: 15 residues. V lost 5 bases to trimming and J lost 3 bases; unmatched junction nucleotides: 10. The DNA for the CDR3 is TGTGCCAGCAGTCCCACCGGGACTATAAACTACGAGCAGTACTTC. This sequence encodes CASSPTGTINYEQYF.

This clone was counted a few times. J is TRBJ1-3 and V is TRBV5-4, with D possibly TRBD1 on 6 matching bases. V was clipped by 4 bases and J by 2 bases, with 13 bases between them. The CDR3 extends over 15 amino acids. From germline, CDR1 is SGHNT and CDR2 YYREEE (reference sequence). The CDR3 DNA sequence: TGTGCCAGCAGCGACGGACAGTCGGCTGGAAACACCATATATTTT. It translates to CASSDGQSAGNTIYF.

The chain has TRBV11-2 and TRBJ2-7; TRBD1 matches 10 bases. Per the germline V gene, CDR1 is SGHAT and CDR2 is FQNNGV. The ends lost 5 bases at V and 2 bases at J; junction bases unmatched: 6. The CDR3 totals 15 residues. The CDR3 is CASSAYGQGAYEQYF. CDR3 nucleotides: TGTGCCAGCAGCGCGTACGGACAGGGGGCCTACGAGCAGTACTTC. The variable domain in full, completed from reference TRBV11-2 and TRBJ2-7, reads EAGVAQSPRYKIIEKRQSVAFWCNPISGHATLYWYQQILGQGPKLLIQFQNNGVVDDSQLPKDRFSAERLKGVDSTLKIQPAKLEDSAVYLCASSAYGQGAYEQYFGPGTRLTVT.

This rearrangement joins TRBV28 to TRBJ2-2; D is possibly TRBD1 (7 bases). The germline V gene encodes CDR1 MDHEN and CDR2 SYDVKM. Trimming shortened V by 6 bases and J by 7 bases, and 21 bases separated the two germline ends. This CDR3 is built from 16 residues. The DNA for the CDR3 is TGTGCCAGCAGATCAGGGGGTCGCGGGATCGGCGGGGAGCTGTTTTTT. Translated: CASRSGGRGIGGELFF.

This chain joins TRBV6-1 and TRBJ1-5; TRBD1 matches at 8 bases. The CDR3 contains 14 residues. Germline V CDR1 and CDR2: MNHNS, SASEGT. The V segment lost 3 bases and the J segment 7 bases; nucleotides outside the gene matches: 5. The DNA of the CDR3 is TGTGCCAGCAGTGACAGGGGGCCCCAGCAGCCCCAGCATTTT. Translation: CASSDRGPQQPQHF.